The entry below describes one T cell receptor (beta chain). This clone was picked up a small number of times. The target of this receptor is not known. It has no much larger one-base neighbor in the sample; base qualities were not kept. A single peripheral blood draw of around 100 mL on average was collected from each donor into heparinised tubes. A BD FACSAria II was used to sort naive, central memory, regulatory and stem cell-like memory CD4+ T cells with a panel that included CD45RO, CCR7, CD25, CD127, CD95 and CD27. Purity was above 95% for every sorted population. PBMCs were isolated right away by Lymphoprep density gradient centrifugation and were stained directly, without culture. So that batch effects would be minimized, each experiment stained and sorted samples in pairs, pairing one healthy donor with one patient. The entire amount of isolated RNA was reverse transcribed using the High Capacity cDNA Reverse Transcription Kit, so the sequenced TCRB transcripts were expressed ones. Deep immunoSEQ sequencing was applied to naive, central memory and regulatory T cell samples, giving an average of about 3.8 million total reads per sample. Sorted cells were lysed in RLT buffer, and RNA was extracted using DNase-treated RNeasy Micro or Mini kits according to cell number. To prevent cross-contamination, each cell subset was processed individually, whereas patient and healthy donor samples were processed jointly. The immunoSEQ multiplex PCR was used to amplify TCRB sequences from cDNA, generating 87-bp fragments that spanned the CDR3 region. Sequencing of the amplicons was done on the Illumina HiSeq platform. On the study's bioinformatics: PCR bias was corrected computationally using synthetic template baselines, and reads within Hamming distance 2 were collapsed, with unmergeable singletons discarded. By aligning reads against IMGT, V, D and J genes, CDR3 length, and insertions or deletions at six rearrangement sites were assigned. Within each subset, clonotype counts were normalized to sorted cell number, after which true diversity and Gini coefficients were computed with the tcR R package. Repertoire sharing was quantified using the overlap coefficient calculated on TCRB nucleotide sequences. Out-of-frame TCRB sequences from naive cells were analyzed as a proxy for the pre-selection repertoire. TCRdb limited this immuneACCESS table to in-frame rearrangements with V and J called. A share of clones is missing; checked studies link under half to unresolved V genes, and the rest is unexplained. V, J and clone size are those of that table, while D and trimming were read from the DNA. The sample table shows about 260,000 clones, and 20% to 25% are seen once. The leading ten clones occupy over 0.01% of the sample.

The data are from a study of beta chain features in type 1 diabetes (dated by TCRdb to 2016 to 2019). General notes on the study: Mean age, gender distribution, total cell number and subset yield did not differ between patients and healthy donors. A total of roughly 98,000,000 sorted cells were examined across all samples, and RNA yield correlated strongly with the number of cells per subset. The study compared TCRB repertoires of sorted circulating CD4+ T cell subsets between recently diagnosed type 1 diabetes patients and matched healthy donors. Regulatory and stem cell-like memory subsets were isolated from only 8 patients and about eight healthy donors, whereas naive and central memory subsets came from all 30 or so donors. What the research found in general, with its limitations: Patients with type 1 diabetes made fewer insertions and deleted more nucleotides at VDJ recombination sites, implying thymic rearrangement abnormalities. In all four CD4+ subsets, TCRB CDR3 length was moderately but significantly shorter in type 1 diabetes patients. Because cDNA rather than genomic DNA was sequenced, highly expressing activated cells could have been over-represented, although no difference in activation and CD3 levels was found between groups. Because the HLA sub-analyses included only small numbers of individuals, any influence of HLA type on TCRB rearrangement was left unresolved. Shorter templates might have been favored by PCR, but patient and control samples were amplified and corrected together, so both groups would have been affected equally by any skew. The naive, central memory and regulatory TCRB repertoires appeared to resemble one another more closely among patients than among healthy donors.

Compared with germline, V lacks 0 bases and J lacks 3 bases; bases without a gene match: 0. From the cysteine through the phenylalanine, the CDR3 covers 14 amino acids. Only the CDR3 portion is preserved as DNA: 42 bases, with reading frame beginning at the first base. The germline V gene supplies CDR1 KGHSH and CDR2 LQKENI. The sample comprised naive CD4+ T cells from blood. The label giving this sample's cell subset or site can be read as: true naive CD4+ T cells. This TCR derives from a woman under 40 with type 1 diabetes. The chain is assembled from TRBV18 and TRBJ1-2; TRBD1 fits 8 bases in the junction. The DNA sequence is given as TGTGCCAGCTCACCACCGACAGGGGACTATGGCTACACCTTC. This gives the protein CASSPPTGDYGYTF.